What follows are 14 T cell receptor beta chains derived from one specimen sequenced in a study of blood T cell repertoires in COVID-19. TCRdb's table, derived via immunoSEQ multiplex PCR, lists solely in-frame clones and lacks some. The table lists just over 250,000 clones, 84% of them singletons. Specimen: PBMCs or T cells enriched from blood (not recorded which). The receptors stem from a young man with acute COVID-19.

The genes are TRBV5-8 and TRBJ2-5, with 7 bases identical to TRBD2. The CDR3 contains 15 residues. The J segment lost 0 bases and the V segment lost 7 bases, leaving 9 bases of the junction unmatched. Germline V gives CDR1 SGHTS, CDR2 YDEGEE. CDR3 in DNA: TGTGCCAGCTTCCCTAGCGGACACTACCAAGAGACCCAGTACTTC. Protein product: CASFPSGHYQETQYF.

As regards this clone: Other DNA sequences in this sample translate to the same CDR3. The J gene is TRBJ1-1, the V gene TRBV5-6; D unresolved. The CDR3 is made up of 14 amino acids. Germline CDR1 is SGHDT and CDR2 is YYEEEE. Trimming pared 0 bases from V and 0 bases from J, leaving 6 bases between. DNA of the CDR3: TGTGCCAGCAGCTTGGGGCAGGTGAACACTGAAGCTTTCTTT. Protein: CASSLGQVNTEAFF.

V is TRBV30 and J is TRBJ1-1, with D possibly being TRBD1 (5 bases). The germline gives CDR1 GTSNPN, CDR2 SVGIG (reference sequence). The CDR3 is made up of 13 amino acids. The V end lost 8 bases, the J end lost 5 bases, and 18 bases lay between the germline ends. The CDR3 DNA reads TGTGCCCTTAATTGGGGAGGGGTTACTGAAGCTTTCTTT. Translation gives CALNWGGVTEAFF.

The chain has TRBV9 and TRBJ2-3; 10 bases match TRBD2. The V segment lost 4 bases and the J segment 7 bases; nucleotides outside the gene matches: 15. The germline V gene has CDR1 SGDLS and CDR2 YYNGEE. The CDR3 runs to 17 residues. CDR3 bases: TGTGCCAGCAGCAGAGCCCTAGCGGGAGTGGGTTCAAATACGCAGTATTTT. The encoded protein is CASSRALAGVGSNTQYF.

The gene calls are TRBV21-1 and TRBJ2-7; the table's D call, TRBD1, has no DNA check behind it. TRBV21-1 is marked as a pseudogene. The CDR3 runs to 16 residues. CDR3 residues: CASRRDRPKSSYEQYV. The CDR3 DNA reads as TGTGCCAGCAGGCGGGACAGGCCTAAAAGCTCCTACGAGCAGTACGTC.

The J gene is TRBJ1-1, the V gene TRBV19; possible D gene TRBD1, 5 bases. CDR1 is LNHDA, CDR2 SQIVND, per germline (reference sequence). The CDR3 has 14 residues. V was clipped by 2 bases and J by 5 bases, with 12 bases between them. CDR3: CASSIPFQGTEAFF. The DNA of the CDR3 is TGTGCCAGTAGTATACCTTTCCAGGGAACTGAAGCTTTCTTT.

This chain joins TRBV1 and TRBJ2-1; TRBD2 is the table's D call, not checked against the DNA. TRBV1 is marked as a pseudogene. CDR3 size: 15 residues. CDR3 DNA sequence: TGCACCAGCAGCCAGGGACTAGCGGGAGGCCCGGGGGGGTTCTTC. As protein: CTSSQGLAGGPGGFF.

This clone appeared many times. V usage is TRBV28 and J usage is TRBJ2-7, with D possibly TRBD1 on 5 matching bases. CDR1 MDHEN and CDR2 SYDVKM come from the germline V gene. This CDR3 comprises 14 residues. V was cut by 6 bases and J by 3 bases, with 15 bases left in between. This CDR3 reads CASSQGPTSYEQYV. The CDR3 DNA reads TGTGCCAGCAGCCAGGGCCCTACAAGCTACGAGCAGTACGTC.

This chain connects TRBV14 to TRBJ2-5, with D perhaps TRBD1 (6 bases). The CDR3 runs 14 residues. Trimming removed 7 bases from V and 2 bases from J, with 14 bases in between. Germline CDR1 and CDR2: SGHDN and FVKESK. The CDR3 nucleotides read TGTGCCAGCAACACAGGGAAATGGCAAGAGACCCAGTACTTC. Translation gives CASNTGKWQETQYF.

This sequence joins TRBV9 and TRBJ1-2; the match to TRBD1 covers 9 bases. CDR1 is SGDLS and CDR2 is YYNGEE in the germline V gene. V was pared by 5 bases and J by 8 bases, with 10 bases of the junction left unmatched. The CDR3 is 14 amino acids. CDR3 amino acids: CASSLLQGARGYTF. The CDR3 bases are TGTGCCAGCAGTCTATTACAGGGGGCGCGGGGCTACACCTTC.

The sample holds a few counts of this clone. The V gene is TRBV7-2, the J gene TRBJ2-4; 8 nucleotides line up with TRBD2. This CDR3 contains 12 residues. V gave up 10 bases and J gave up 6 bases; unmatched junction bases: 5. The germline CDR1 and CDR2 sequences are SGHTA and FQGNSA. As DNA, the CDR3 is TGTGCCACCACGGGGGGGGGAAACATTCAGTACTTC. As protein: CATTGGGNIQYF.

This rearrangement joins TRBV19 to TRBJ2-2; TRBD2 matches at 14 bases. V lost 5 bases to trimming and J lost 3 bases; unmatched junction nucleotides: 8. Per the germline V gene, CDR1 is LNHDA and CDR2 is SQIVND (reference sequence). The CDR3 loop spans 18 amino acids. CDR3 loop: CASSRRLAGGPDTGELFF. Here the CDR3 DNA reads TGTGCCAGTAGTCGACGACTAGCGGGAGGGCCGGACACCGGGGAGCTGTTTTTT.

The chain couples TRBV7-9 to TRBJ1-4, with a tentative D call TRBD1 (5 bases). In germline, CDR1 is SEHNR, CDR2 FQNEAQ (reference sequence). The CDR3 extends over 15 amino acids. V was shortened by 2 bases and J by 8 bases, with 15 bases between the two germline ends. The CDR3, as DNA: TGTGCCAGCAGCTTACCGGCGGGGGTTAGGGAAAAACTGTTTTTT. Translating gives CASSLPAGVREKLFF.

This chain joins TRBV5-4 and TRBJ1-4, with D unresolved. Germline V gene data show CDR1 as SGHNT and CDR2 as YYREEE (reference sequence). The V end lost 4 bases, the J end lost 0 bases, and 7 bases lay between the germline ends. The CDR3 totals 14 residues. CDR3 sequence: CASSVPATNEKLFF. The CDR3 DNA reads as TGTGCCAGCAGCGTCCCGGCAACTAATGAAAAACTGTTTTTT.